This T cell receptor beta chain was found in a study of cytomegalovirus exposure and HLA in healthy donors. General study points: An observed cluster of highly shared sequence variants was recorded as a likely sequencing artifact. The study flagged around 160 TCR beta chains as cytomegalovirus-associated.

The J segment lost 11 bases and the V segment lost 4 bases, leaving 13 bases of the junction unmatched. Germline assignment: CDR1 MNHNS and CDR2 SASEGT. The length of the CDR3 is 15 residues. This clone was counted a single time. Its antigen remains unidentified. PCR involved 60 Vbeta and 13 Jbeta primers. Some clones are missing from TCRdb's copy, which holds only in-frame ones; the method was immunoSEQ multiplex PCR. The sample consists of approximately 300,000 clones, 84% of them appearing once. The chain joins TRBV6-1 to TRBJ1-4; 7 bases are a match to TRBD1. The source is a middle-aged woman in good health and CMV-seropositive. Sample: PBMCs. The CDR3 coding sequence is TGTGCCAGCAGTGCCTTGACAGGGCTGGTGGGGAAACTGTTTTTT. Translated: CASSALTGLVGKLFF.